A selection of T cell receptor beta chains follows, all from one sample in a study of radiation and T cells in renal cell carcinoma. Only in-frame clones appear in the TCRdb table, and some are missing; sequencing was by immunoSEQ multiplex PCR. The repertoire holds approximately 140,000 clones, with about 87% as singletons. Material: blood, obtained from a patient whose treatment included radiotherapy and nephrectomy. The receptors were sampled from a woman between 65 and 79 years old with renal cell carcinoma. Each CDR3 is given without its conserved first and last residue. Fields, in order: D gene, J gene, V gene, CDR3 protein. D genes are given only for firm matches.

- TRBJ2-7 TRBV5-1 ASSVGGPLEQY
- TRBJ2-5 TRBV4-3 ARRAGETQY
- TRBJ2-3 TRBV11-3 ASSLRNTDTQY
- TRBJ2-5 TRBV5-1 ASSLSGEETQY
TRBD2 TRBJ2-3 TRBV10-2 ASSPTTSGSTDTQY
- TRBJ1-2 TRBV10-3 AISEPAGGSYGYT
- TRBJ2-7 TRBV6-1 ATESRSFSYEQY
TRBD1 TRBJ1-1 TRBV5-6 ASSSAWDRVAMNTEAF
TRBD1 TRBJ2-7 TRBV5-1 ASSLVGTGGTDEQY
- TRBJ2-3 TRBV7-9 ASSLPGKDTDTQY
TRBD1 TRBJ2-1 TRBV15 ATSRDRATGGDEQF
- TRBJ1-1 TRBV7-9 ASSLGAGARTEAF
TRBD1 TRBJ1-1 TRBV4-1 ASSQGGTGGARTEAF
TRBD1 TRBJ2-7 TRBV5-1 ASSPVAGGVYEQY
- TRBJ1-1 TRBV4-2 ASSQDLAAHTEAF
- TRBJ1-2 TRBV27 ASAPRAANYGYT
- TRBJ2-1 TRBV15 ATSRVAGSSYNEQF
- TRBJ2-5 TRBV27 ASSSPGSGGVRETQY
TRBD1 TRBJ1-5 TRBV5-1 ASSLGPTGGSNQPQH
- TRBJ2-7 TRBV6-1 ASSLNSGEYEQY
TRBD1 TRBJ1-3 TRBV10-3 AIGDRASGNTIY
TRBD1 TRBJ1-2 TRBV4-1 ASSQRDSPIGYT
- TRBJ2-1 TRBV30 AWGRKGGSYNEQF
- TRBJ1-6 TRBV28 ASSLDGQRNSPLH
- TRBJ2-2 TRBV11-2 ASSLWLADGGELF
TRBD1 TRBJ2-7 TRBV9 ASSVTGTGAPYEQY
TRBD1 TRBJ2-4 TRBV27 ASSTQGDIQY
- TRBJ2-7 TRBV6-6 ASSSGWGEQY
TRBD1 TRBJ1-2 TRBV30 AWSPGTVTLYGYT
- TRBJ2-5 TRBV18 ASSLDLQETQY
- TRBJ1-5 TRBV6-4 ASSDSYGGGQPQH
- TRBJ1-4 TRBV4-3 ASSQQVARGINEKLF
TRBD1 TRBJ2-1 TRBV5-4 ASSNGQGSLNEQF
TRBD1 TRBJ1-6 TRBV28 ASSGQGYNSPLH
TRBD1 TRBJ1-5 TRBV9 ASSVAGTGSQPQH
- TRBJ2-6 TRBV5-1 ASSLTGSQGANVLT
TRBD1 TRBJ1-5 TRBV19 ASIRQGVGQPQH
- TRBJ1-2 TRBV18 ASSPSTQTYGYT
- TRBJ1-6 TRBV5-1 ASSLIELGGRRSYNSPLH
TRBD2 TRBJ2-1 TRBV5-1 ASSLDSAGGKYNEQF
- TRBJ1-5 TRBV5-1 ASSLAGTSNQPQH
TRBD2 TRBJ2-7 TRBV11-1 ASSLLRGSSYEQY
TRBD2 TRBJ2-7 TRBV9 ASSVGWGGSYEQY
TRBD1 TRBJ2-2 TRBV5-6 ASGGQGAYTGELF
TRBD1 TRBJ2-5 TRBV29-1 SVAPDRGTETQY
TRBD2 TRBJ2-3 TRBV10-3 AISKAGGRDTQY
- TRBJ2-7 TRBV4-3 ASSLGGEQY
- TRBJ2-1 TRBV5-4 ASRPAESSYNEQF
- TRBJ2-5 TRBV5-6 ASSLRGQWERTQY